This entry lists 26 T cell receptor beta chains sequenced from one sample in a study of T cells in localized non-small cell lung cancer. TCRdb's table, derived via immunoSEQ multiplex PCR, lists solely in-frame clones and lacks some. The table lists around 20,000 clones, 80% to 90% of them singletons, with 1.1% in the top ten. The sample was peripheral blood, taken before any cancer treatment. Every receptor here comes from a woman aged 40-70 years with stage I lung adenocarcinoma.

The genes are TRBV4-1 and TRBJ1-3; D possibly corresponds to TRBD1 (5 bases). Trimming removed 3 bases from V and 4 bases from J, with 22 bases in between. Per the germline V gene, CDR1 is MGHRA and CDR2 is YSYEKL. This CDR3 region has 18 residues. CDR3 in amino acids: CASSHSSVSGNSGNTIYF. CDR3 nucleotide sequence: TGCGCCAGCAGCCATTCATCTGTGTCAGGGAATTCGGGAAACACCATATATTTT.

The V gene is TRBV4-1, the J gene TRBJ1-5; TRBD1 agrees at 7 bases. Germline V gene sequence: CDR1 MGHRA, CDR2 YSYEKL. The CDR3 consists of 16 residues. The V gene end was trimmed by 3 bases and the J gene end by 4 bases; junction bases not matched to a gene: 9. The CDR3 region is CASSHRDSIRNQPQHF. Here the CDR3 DNA reads TGCGCCAGCAGCCACCGGGACAGTATTAGGAATCAGCCCCAGCATTTT.

The chain links TRBV2 to TRBJ1-6, with D tentatively TRBD1 (5 bases). Trimming shortened V by 2 bases and J by 7 bases, and 12 bases separated the two germline ends. Germline loops: CDR1 SNHLY, CDR2 FYNNEI. The CDR3 is made up of 15 amino acids. CDR3 residues: CASSELPGPNSPLHF. CDR3 DNA sequence: TGTGCCAGCAGTGAACTTCCGGGGCCCAATTCACCCCTCCACTTT.

This clone was detected a few times. The V gene is TRBV28, the J gene TRBJ2-3, with TRBD2 matching 16 bases. Germline V lookup: CDR1 MDHEN, CDR2 SYDVKM. J lost 6 bases, V lost 5 bases, and 8 bases had no gene match. This CDR3 has 17 residues. The CDR3 DNA follows: TGTGCCAGCAGTCCCGGGACTAGCGGGGGGGCCTTCGATACGCAGTATTTT. It encodes CASSPGTSGGAFDTQYF. The full variable domain, its missing parts supplied by reference TRBV28 and TRBJ2-3, is DVKVTQSSRYLVKRTGEKVFLECVQDMDHENMFWYRQDPGLGLRLIYFSYDVKMKEKGDIPEGYSVSREKKERFSLILESASTNQTSMYLCASSPGTSGGAFDTQYFGPGTRLTVL.

The V gene is TRBV19, the J gene TRBJ1-2, with unresolved D. The CDR3 has 12 amino acids. Trimming removed 3 bases at V and 8 bases at J, with 10 bases between. Germline V gene sequence: CDR1 LNHDA, CDR2 SQIVND (reference sequence). The CDR3 region has the DNA TGTGCCAGTAGTATGCTAACGCAAGGCTACACCTTC. The encoded protein is CASSMLTQGYTF.

This chain uses TRBV5-1 with TRBJ1-2; maybe TRBD1 (5 bases). This CDR3 region has 13 residues. Between the trimmed V and J ends, which lost 1 base and 6 bases, there was a span of 10 bases. Per the germline V gene, CDR1 is SGHRS and CDR2 is YFSETQ. CDR3 amino acids: CASSLSGNDGYTF. CDR3 nucleotide sequence: TGCGCCAGCAGCTTGTCAGGGAATGATGGCTACACCTTC.

V and J are TRBV23-1 and TRBJ1-2, with a tentative D call TRBD1 (6 bases). TRBV23-1 counts as an open reading frame of uncertain function. V was cut by 2 bases and J by 8 bases, with 21 bases left in between. The CDR3 sequence is 16 residues long. The CDR3 DNA is TGCGCCAGCAGTCAACCGCAGGACAGCTTCTCTGCCGGCTACACCTTC. As protein: CASSQPQDSFSAGYTF.

The chain employs TRBV27 and TRBJ2-7; D may be TRBD1 (5 bases). The CDR3 is made up of 13 amino acids. Germline V gene lookup returns CDR1 MNHEY and CDR2 SMNVEV (reference sequence). Trimming shortened V by 8 bases and J by 2 bases, and 13 bases separated the two germline ends. As DNA, the CDR3 is TGTGCCAGCGCCGACAGAATCACCTACGAGCAGTACTTC. Encoded protein: CASADRITYEQYF.

V and J are TRBV7-9 and TRBJ2-1, with a weak D call TRBD1 (5 bases). The length of the CDR3 is 16 residues. Deletions cut 3 bases from V and 0 bases from J, with 12 bases between. Germline V gene data show CDR1 as SEHNR and CDR2 as FQNEAQ (reference sequence). CDR3 nucleotide sequence: TGTGCCAGCAGCTTCCCCCAGGGCGGCTCCTACAATGAGCAGTTCTTC. Amino acids: CASSFPQGGSYNEQFF.

DNA for the CDR3: TGTGCCAGTAGTAAGCCAGGGGGCTACGATCAGCCCCAGCATTTT. This encodes CASSKPGGYDQPQHF. V gene TRBV19 combines with J gene TRBJ1-5; 8 bases match TRBD1. Germline V gene sequence: CDR1 LNHDA, CDR2 SQIVND (reference sequence). Trimming at V came to 4 bases and at J to 5 bases, leaving 7 bases not matched to a gene. This CDR3 is built from 15 residues.

The chain recombines TRBV27 with TRBJ1-1; D is uncertain. Germline V gene lookup returns CDR1 MNHEY and CDR2 SMNVEV (reference sequence). This CDR3 contains 14 residues. V dropped 6 bases and J dropped 5 bases, with 16 bases sitting between them. This CDR3 is CASRDGRSITEAFF. The CDR3 coding sequence is TGTGCCAGCAGGGACGGACGGAGCATAACTGAAGCTTTCTTT.

The chain couples TRBV5-1 to TRBJ2-5; 7 nucleotides align to TRBD1. V gave up 2 bases and J gave up 5 bases; unmatched junction bases: 6. The CDR3 is 14 residues long. In germline, CDR1 is SGHRS, CDR2 YFSETQ. The CDR3 loop reads CASSLRGGLETQYF. In DNA form, the CDR3 reads TGCGCCAGCAGCTTAAGAGGGGGCCTGGAGACCCAGTACTTC.

The CDR3 nucleotides are TGTGCCATCAGTGAGTCAGGGGATTCCGAGCAGTACTTC. This encodes CAISESGDSEQYF. This chain links TRBV10-3 with TRBJ2-7, with D perhaps matching TRBD1 (5 bases). Trimming shortened V by 0 bases and J by 6 bases, and 9 bases separated the two germline ends. Looked up from germline, CDR1 is ENHRY and CDR2 is SYGVKD. CDR3 length equals 13 residues.

This rearrangement joins TRBV6-6 to TRBJ1-4, with D unresolved. CDR1 is MNHNY and CDR2 is SVGAGI in the germline V gene (reference sequence). Trimming cost V 6 bases and J 8 bases, with 13 bases left between them. This CDR3 region has 13 residues. This CDR3 reads CASRINQKEKLFF. The CDR3 DNA reads TGTGCCAGCAGAATAAACCAAAAAGAAAAACTGTTTTTT.

The chain carries TRBV6-5 and TRBJ1-1; possible D gene TRBD1, 6 bases. The CDR3 has 15 amino acids. The V gene's germline CDR1 is MNHEY and CDR2 SVGAGI. The germline V and J ends were trimmed by 0 bases and 5 bases, with 13 bases remaining between them. The CDR3 DNA sequence: TGTGCCAGCAGTTACTCGAGGGGGATTTTGACTGAAGCTTTCTTT. Protein: CASSYSRGILTEAFF.

The V call is TRBV19, the J call TRBJ2-7, with D perhaps TRBD1 (6 bases). The CDR3 length is 14 residues. The V end was cut by 6 bases, the J end by 1 base, with 13 bases between. Germline CDR1 LNHDA, CDR2 SQIVND (reference sequence). The chain's CDR3 is CASSPSTGSYEQYF. The CDR3 DNA reads as TGTGCCAGTAGCCCCTCGACAGGATCCTACGAGCAGTACTTC.

This chain links TRBV6-6 with TRBJ1-2; D might be TRBD1 (5 bases). The CDR3 covers 11 residues. CDR1 is MNHNY, CDR2 SVGAGI, per germline (reference sequence). Trimming left V 6 bases short and J 6 bases short, with 8 bases between. CDR3 amino acids: CASSQGNGYTF. The DNA of the CDR3 is TGTGCCAGCAGCCAGGGAAATGGCTACACCTTC.

This clone was detected only a few times. The J gene is TRBJ1-2, the V gene TRBV19; D not resolved. CDR3 size: 13 residues. Germline CDR1 LNHDA, CDR2 SQIVND (reference sequence). Trimming shortened V by 3 bases and J by 6 bases, and 11 bases separated the two germline ends. CDR3 amino acids: CASSIGRWHGYTF. For the CDR3, the DNA is TGTGCCAGTAGTATCGGCAGGTGGCATGGCTACACCTTC.

This sequence joins TRBV7-8 and TRBJ2-5, with D possibly being TRBD1 or TRBD2 (5 bases each). CDR1 SGHVS and CDR2 FQNEAQ come from the germline V gene. Trimming removed 10 bases from V and 3 bases from J, with 15 bases in between. The CDR3 is 13 residues long. The DNA for the CDR3 is TGTGCCACCATCGGGACCGATAAAGAGACCCAGTACTTC. Translated, it gives CATIGTDKETQYF.

The CDR3 is CAGEGQGNYEQYF. In nucleotides, the CDR3 is TGTGCCGGAGAGGGACAGGGGAACTACGAGCAGTACTTC. This chain links TRBV2 with TRBJ2-7, with 10 bases fitting TRBD1. This CDR3 has 13 amino acids. Germline CDR1 is SNHLY and CDR2 is FYNNEI. J lost 3 bases, V lost 11 bases, and 7 bases had no gene match.

The CDR3 region is CASSQDPSGATDTQYF. CDR3 in DNA: TGCGCCAGCAGCCAAGATCCTAGCGGGGCCACAGATACGCAGTATTTT. The genes are TRBV4-3 and TRBJ2-3; the match to TRBD2 covers 9 bases. Losses at the gene ends were 0 bases for V and 2 bases for J; bases not matched to a gene: 3. Germline-derived CDR1 and CDR2 are LGHNA and YSLEER. This CDR3 has 16 residues.

V gene TRBV28 combines with J gene TRBJ2-5; D not certain. V was pared by 9 bases and J by 5 bases, with 19 bases between. The CDR3 extends over 14 amino acids. Per the germline V gene, CDR1 is MDHEN and CDR2 is SYDVKM. CDR3 sequence: CASRKKSLLETQYF. As DNA, the CDR3 is TGTGCCAGTCGAAAAAAGAGTTTGTTGGAGACCCAGTACTTC. The variable domain in full, with the rest retrieved from reference TRBV28 and TRBJ2-5, is DVKVTQSSRYLVKRTGEKVFLECVQDMDHENMFWYRQDPGLGLRLIYFSYDVKMKEKGDIPEGYSVSREKKERFSLILESASTNQTSMYLCASRKKSLLETQYFGPGTRLLVL.

The chain couples TRBV27 to TRBJ2-1, with no clear D. The CDR3 has 13 residues. Trimming left V 6 bases short and J 0 bases short, with 6 bases between. Germline values: CDR1 MNHEY, CDR2 SMNVEV (reference sequence). CDR3 nucleotides: TGTGCCAGCAGCACCAGCTCCTACAATGAGCAGTTCTTC. Amino acids: CASSTSSYNEQFF.

The V and J genes are TRBV19 and TRBJ1-5, with D possibly being TRBD1 (6 bases). Trimming removed 4 bases at V and 2 bases at J, with 30 bases between. Germline V gives CDR1 LNHDA, CDR2 SQIVND (reference sequence). This CDR3 has 21 residues. In nucleotides, the CDR3 is TGTGCCAGTAGTAAATATGGGGGCAGGGCGGGAAATTTGAGGGGCAATCAGCCCCAGCATTTT. Translation: CASSKYGGRAGNLRGNQPQHF.

This sequence joins TRBV6-9 and TRBJ1-4; D not certain. Germline V CDR1 and CDR2: MNHGY, SVAAGI. This CDR3 comprises 16 residues. V gave up 4 bases and J gave up 0 bases, with 12 bases separating them. Here the CDR3 reads CASSLSGAATNEKLFF. Here the CDR3 DNA reads TGTGCCAGCAGTTTATCAGGTGCCGCAACTAATGAAAAACTGTTTTTT.

The chain has TRBV5-5 and TRBJ1-1, with D unclear. Germline V CDR1 and CDR2: SGHKS, YYEKEE (reference sequence). Trimming cost V 3 bases and J 6 bases, with 9 bases left between them. The CDR3 is 12 residues long. As DNA, the CDR3 is TGTGCCAGCAGCTACCCCATCGCTGAAGCTTTCTTT. Amino acid sequence: CASSYPIAEAFF.